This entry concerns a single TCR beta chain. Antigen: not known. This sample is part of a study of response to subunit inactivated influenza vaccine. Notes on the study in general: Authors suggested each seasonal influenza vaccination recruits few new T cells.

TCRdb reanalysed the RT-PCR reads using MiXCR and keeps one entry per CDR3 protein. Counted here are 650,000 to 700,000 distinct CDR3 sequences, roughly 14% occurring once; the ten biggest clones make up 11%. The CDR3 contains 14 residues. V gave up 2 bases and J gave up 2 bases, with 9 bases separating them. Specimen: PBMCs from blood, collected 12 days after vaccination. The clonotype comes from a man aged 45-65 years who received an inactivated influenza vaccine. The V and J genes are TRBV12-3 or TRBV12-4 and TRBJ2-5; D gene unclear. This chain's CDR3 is CASSLRALQETQYF. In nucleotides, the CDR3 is TGTGCCAGCAGTTTAAGGGCGTTGCAAGAGACCCAGTACTTC.